This TCR beta chain emerged from a study of siplizumab effects on memory and regulatory T cells. Study-wide findings and caveats: Researchers could map only a minor fraction of alloreactive clones to unstimulated subsets. The diversity of naive T cells seemed greater than that of memory cells, and their alloresponse contribution seemed major.

For three donor pairs, CD4+ naive/memory and CD8+ naive/effector-memory/TEMRA unstimulated subsets were also sequenced. This CDR3 is 14 amino acids long. V was shortened by 3 bases and J by 1 base, with 6 bases between the two germline ends. The germline V gene has CDR1 SSHAT and CDR2 FNYEAQ (reference sequence). In the case of this clone: Its antigen is undetermined.

Clones were sequenced by immunoSEQ multiplex PCR, and TCRdb holds only the in-frame ones, with some missing. The sample gives tens of thousands of clones, around 96% of which show up once; about 0.1% is in the top ten. Material for sequencing was naive CD8+ T cells sorted from blood. This rearrangement joins TRBV7-7 to TRBJ2-2; D is perhaps TRBD1 (6 bases). This TCR was sampled from a human donor in good health. The chain's CDR3 is CASSLTGNTGELFF. The CDR3 bases are TGTGCCAGCAGCTTGACAGGGAACACCGGGGAGCTGTTTTTT. Full variable domain (rest looked up from reference TRBV7-7 and TRBJ2-2): GAGVSQSPRYKVTKRGQDVTLRCDPISSHATLYWYQQALGQGPEFLTYFNYEAQPDKSGLPSDRFSAERPEGSISTLTIQRTEQRDSAMYRCASSLTGNTGELFFGEGSRLTVL.